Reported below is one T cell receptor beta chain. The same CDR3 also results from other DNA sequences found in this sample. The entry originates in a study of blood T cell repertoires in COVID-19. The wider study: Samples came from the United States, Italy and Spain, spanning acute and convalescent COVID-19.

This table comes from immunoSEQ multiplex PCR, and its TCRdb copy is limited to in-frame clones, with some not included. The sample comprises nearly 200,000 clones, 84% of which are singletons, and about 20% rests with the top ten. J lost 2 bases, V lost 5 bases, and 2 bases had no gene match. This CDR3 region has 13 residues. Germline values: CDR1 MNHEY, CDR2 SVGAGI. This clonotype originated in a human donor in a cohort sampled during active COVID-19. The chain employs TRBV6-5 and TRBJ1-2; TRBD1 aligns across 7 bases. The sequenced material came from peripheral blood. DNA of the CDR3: TGTGCCAGCAGTATGACAGGGAACTATGGCTACACCTTC. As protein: CASSMTGNYGYTF.